Listed below are T cell receptor beta chains from one sample, sequenced in a study of shared clonotypes between healthy human individuals. TCRdb's copy holds only in-frame clones and misses some; the assay was immunoSEQ multiplex PCR. Of about 600,000 clones in the sample, around 97% were seen once. The sample was naive CD4+ T cells sorted from blood. Receptor source: a woman in her 30s in good health. Both conserved end residues are part of each CDR3. The order of the fields is CDR3 protein, CDR3 DNA, J gene, clone size, D gene, V gene. D genes are given only for firm matches. Clone size, where shown, is once, few, many, or a class for clones that have expanded.

CDR3: CASSLTRQGAPGNTIYF
DNA: TGTGCCAGCAGTTTAACCCGACAGGGGGCCCCTGGAAACACCATATATTTT
J: TRBJ1-3
size: NA
D: TRBD1
V: TRBV27

CDR3: CASRMGGNQPQHF
DNA: TGTGCCAGCAGGATGGGGGGGAATCAGCCCCAGCATTTT
J: TRBJ1-5
size: NA
D: NA
V: TRBV2

CDR3: CASSLWATKREGRNEQFF
DNA: TGTGCCAGCAGTTTATGGGCGACCAAGCGGGAGGGACGCAATGAGCAGTTCTTC
J: TRBJ2-1
size: NA
D: TRBD2
V: TRBV28

CDR3: CASSVAPGHYEQYF
DNA: TGTGCCAGCAGCGTAGCCCCAGGGCACTACGAGCAGTACTTC
J: TRBJ2-7
size: once
D: NA
V: TRBV9

CDR3: CASMSGNYGYTF
DNA: TGTGCCAGTATGTCCGGAAACTATGGCTACACCTTC
J: TRBJ1-2
size: NA
D: NA
V: TRBV19

CDR3: CAISESTGVPNQPQHF
DNA: TGTGCCATCAGTGAGTCCACAGGGGTCCCCAATCAGCCCCAGCATTTT
J: TRBJ1-5
size: NA
D: TRBD1
V: TRBV10-3

CDR3: CATSRDWVGKNQPQHF
DNA: TGTGCCACCAGCAGAGATTGGGTCGGGAAGAATCAGCCCCAGCATTTT
J: TRBJ1-5
size: NA
D: NA
V: TRBV15

CDR3: CASSPLGGQNTEAFF
DNA: TGTGCCAGCAGCCCCTTAGGGGGTCAGAACACTGAAGCTTTCTTT
J: TRBJ1-1
size: NA
D: NA
V: TRBV14

CDR3: CASSLGLAGGMSETQYF
DNA: TGTGCCAGCAGCCTGGGACTAGCGGGAGGGATGTCAGAGACCCAGTACTTC
J: TRBJ2-5
size: NA
D: TRBD2
V: TRBV7-2

CDR3: CASFRQNYGYTF
DNA: TGTGCCAGCTTCAGACAAAACTATGGCTACACCTTC
J: TRBJ1-2
size: NA
D: NA
V: TRBV18

CDR3: CASSEFRGNQPQHF
DNA: TGTGCCAGCAGTGAATTCAGGGGAAATCAGCCCCAGCATTTT
J: TRBJ1-5
size: NA
D: NA
V: TRBV6-1

CDR3: CSVDRYNEQFF
DNA: TGCAGCGTTGATCGATACAATGAGCAGTTCTTC
J: TRBJ2-1
size: once
D: NA
V: TRBV29-1

CDR3: CASSSYRGSNQPQHF
DNA: TGTGCCAGCAGTTCTTACAGGGGTAGCAATCAGCCCCAGCATTTT
J: TRBJ1-5
size: NA
D: TRBD1
V: TRBV6-5

CDR3: CASTLRRDYSGNTIYF
DNA: TGTGCCAGCACCCTGCGGCGGGACTACTCTGGAAACACCATATATTTT
J: TRBJ1-3
size: NA
D: NA
V: TRBV5-5

CDR3: CAMSREGSEQYF
DNA: TGTGCCATGTCACGGGAAGGGAGCGAGCAGTACTTC
J: TRBJ2-7
size: NA
D: NA
V: TRBV10-3

CDR3: CASSSGGRQETQYF
DNA: TGTGCCAGCAGCTCGGGGGGCAGGCAAGAGACCCAGTACTTC
J: TRBJ2-5
size: NA
D: NA
V: TRBV5-6

CDR3: CSVGRVTNTEAFF
DNA: TGCAGCGTGGGGCGGGTCACGAACACTGAAGCTTTCTTT
J: TRBJ1-1
size: few
D: NA
V: TRBV29-1

CDR3: CASTPGGGETQYF
DNA: TGCGCCAGCACCCCAGGGGGAGGAGAGACCCAGTACTTC
J: TRBJ2-5
size: NA
D: NA
V: TRBV5-1

CDR3: CASSFRVSGEKLFF
DNA: TGTGCCAGCAGCTTCCGGGTCTCTGGTGAAAAACTGTTTTTT
J: TRBJ1-4
size: NA
D: NA
V: TRBV7-8

CDR3: CATSRDGAPDSYEQYF
DNA: TGTGCCACCAGCAGAGATGGGGCTCCGGACTCCTACGAGCAGTACTTC
J: TRBJ2-7
size: NA
D: NA
V: TRBV15

CDR3: CASSLPAGETDTQYF
DNA: TGCGCCAGCAGCTTGCCAGCGGGAGAAACAGATACGCAGTATTTT
J: TRBJ2-3
size: NA
D: TRBD2
V: TRBV5-1

CDR3: CASSQDNRGSNQPQHF
DNA: TGTGCCAGCAGCCAAGATAACAGGGGTAGCAATCAGCCCCAGCATTTT
J: TRBJ1-5
size: NA
D: TRBD1
V: TRBV4-2

CDR3: CASSKVASLGYSYEQYF
DNA: TGTGCCAGCAGCAAAGTGGCCTCACTGGGATACTCCTACGAGCAGTACTTC
J: TRBJ2-7
size: NA
D: NA
V: TRBV21-1

CDR3: CASSALPKEAGLSNQPQHF
DNA: TGTGCCAGCAGCGCCCTTCCCAAAGAGGCAGGGCTGAGCAATCAGCCCCAGCATTTT
J: TRBJ1-5
size: NA
D: NA
V: TRBV9

CDR3: CASSLRLAGFEQYF
DNA: TGTGCCAGCAGTTTAAGGCTAGCGGGATTCGAGCAGTACTTC
J: TRBJ2-7
size: NA
D: TRBD2
V: TRBV28

CDR3: CASSGVANEKLFF
DNA: TGTGCCAGTAGTGGGGTCGCTAATGAAAAACTGTTTTTT
J: TRBJ1-4
size: NA
D: NA
V: TRBV19

CDR3: CASSITRYEQYF
DNA: TGTGCCAGCAGTATTACCCGCTACGAGCAGTACTTC
J: TRBJ2-7
size: NA
D: NA
V: TRBV28

CDR3: CASSDEVAGARGEQYF
DNA: TGTGCCAGCAGTGACGAGGTAGCGGGAGCGCGGGGCGAGCAGTACTTC
J: TRBJ2-7
size: NA
D: TRBD2
V: TRBV6-1

CDR3: CASSNGYHHPYEQYF
DNA: TGTGCCAGCAGTAACGGCTACCACCATCCCTACGAGCAGTACTTC
J: TRBJ2-7
size: NA
D: NA
V: TRBV6-5

CDR3: CASSREPLAGNEQFF
DNA: TGTGCCAGCAGTCGGGAACCTCTAGCCGGCAATGAGCAGTTCTTC
J: TRBJ2-1
size: NA
D: NA
V: TRBV6-1

CDR3: CASSLELAGTDTQYF
DNA: TGTGCCAGCAGCTTGGAACTAGCGGGCACAGATACGCAGTATTTT
J: TRBJ2-3
size: NA
D: TRBD2
V: TRBV5-6

CDR3: CASSQTRDEQYF
DNA: TGCGCCAGCAGCCAAACCCGCGACGAGCAGTACTTC
J: TRBJ2-7
size: NA
D: NA
V: TRBV4-1

CDR3: CASSPDGATYMAGELFF
DNA: TGCGCCAGCAGCCCGGACGGGGCGACCTATATGGCCGGGGAGCTGTTTTTT
J: TRBJ2-2
size: few
D: NA
V: TRBV5-1

CDR3: CASSSLGGTGFREQYF
DNA: TGTGCCAGCAGTTCCCTAGGGGGGACAGGGTTTCGCGAGCAGTACTTC
J: TRBJ2-7
size: NA
D: TRBD1
V: TRBV28

CDR3: CASQTRGPSSGNTIYF
DNA: TGTGCCTCACAGACCAGGGGCCCGAGCTCTGGAAACACCATATATTTT
J: TRBJ1-3
size: NA
D: NA
V: TRBV7-9

CDR3: CASSIEGQGALQPQHF
DNA: TGTGCCAGTAGTATAGAAGGCCAGGGGGCCCTTCAGCCCCAGCATTTT
J: TRBJ1-5
size: NA
D: TRBD1
V: TRBV19

CDR3: CASSLTGSKQETQYF
DNA: TGTGCCAGCAGCTTAACGGGGAGTAAACAAGAGACCCAGTACTTC
J: TRBJ2-5
size: NA
D: NA
V: TRBV7-3

CDR3: CASSQGTGLYYGYTF
DNA: TGCGCCAGCAGCCAAGGAACAGGGCTGTACTATGGCTACACCTTC
J: TRBJ1-2
size: NA
D: NA
V: TRBV4-1

CDR3: CASSRDSLSYEQYF
DNA: TGTGCCAGCAGTAGGGACAGTTTATCGTACGAGCAGTACTTC
J: TRBJ2-7
size: NA
D: TRBD1
V: TRBV6-1

CDR3: CASSLGRGFTGELFF
DNA: TGTGCCAGCAGTCTGGGGCGGGGGTTCACCGGGGAGCTGTTTTTT
J: TRBJ2-2
size: few
D: TRBD2
V: TRBV28

CDR3: CAISFSYEQYF
DNA: TGTGCCATCAGTTTCTCCTACGAGCAGTACTTC
J: TRBJ2-7
size: once
D: NA
V: TRBV10-3

CDR3: CASSLRGSYEQYF
DNA: TGCGCCAGCAGCCTCCGCGGCTCCTACGAGCAGTACTTC
J: TRBJ2-7
size: NA
D: NA
V: TRBV10-1

CDR3: CASKVPTGQLGTEAFF
DNA: TGTGCCAGCAAGGTCCCCACAGGGCAGTTGGGGACTGAAGCTTTCTTT
J: TRBJ1-1
size: NA
D: NA
V: TRBV28